This T cell receptor (beta chain) was retrieved from a study of CD8 T cells in Susac syndrome. The length of the CDR3 is 14 residues. Trimming at V came to 4 bases and at J to 5 bases, leaving 7 bases not matched to a gene. Looked up from germline, CDR1 is DFQATT and CDR2 is SNEGSKA (reference sequence). A note on this clonotype: Its antigen is currently unknown.

Patients with Susac syndrome met diagnostic criteria that were recently defined for definite or probable disease. Random hexamers were used to reverse transcribe an amount of roughly 0.45 to 1 ug RNA. TCRdb re-called the immunoSEQ multiplex PCR reads with MiXCR, one entry per CDR3 protein. The profile shows 100,000 to 150,000 distinct CDR3 sequences, over 85% of them singletons. Points from the study as a whole: The study conceded that relatively few individuals underwent its TCR sequencing and HLA analysis.

Input material: CD8+ T cells from PBMCs. The V and J genes are TRBV20-1 and TRBJ2-2, with 7 bases that match TRBD1. This receptor was obtained from a human donor with Susac syndrome. The DNA of the CDR3 is TGCAGTGCTACCGGGACAGACTCTACCGGGGAGCTGTTTTTT. This encodes CSATGTDSTGELFF.